The 12 T cell receptor beta chains given below trace back to one sample, sequenced in a study of shared clonotypes between healthy human individuals. Profiled with immunoSEQ multiplex PCR; TCRdb holds only in-frame clones, not every one. The sample comprises millions of clones, about 95% of which are singletons, and approximately 1.2% rests with the top ten. Cells designated naive CD8 were CD45RO-negative and were positively selected for CCR7, with terminally differentiated effector memory CD45RA+ cells excluded. The specimen sequenced was naive CD8+ T cells sorted from blood. These receptors were taken from a man between 18 and 29 years old in good health.

The chain links TRBV13 to TRBJ2-7; 7 bases are a match to TRBD1. The V segment lost 2 bases and the J segment 5 bases; nucleotides outside the gene matches: 12. This CDR3 comprises 16 residues. Germline CDR1 PRHDT, CDR2 FYEKMQ (reference sequence). The CDR3, as DNA: TGTGCCAGCAGCTTACAACCAATTGGCAGGGGGAACGAGCAGTACTTC. Its translation: CASSLQPIGRGNEQYF.

V is TRBV4-1 and J is TRBJ1-3, with D possibly matching TRBD1 (5 bases). Germline V gives CDR1 MGHRA, CDR2 YSYEKL. Trimming pared 0 bases from V and 10 bases from J, leaving 22 bases between. The CDR3 totals 17 residues. Here the CDR3 DNA reads TGCGCCAGCAGCCAAGACCGGCTGGGACCGAGGACGGGAACCATATATTTT. Its translation is CASSQDRLGPRTGTIYF.

The chain has TRBV7-8 and TRBJ1-1; 7 nucleotides align to TRBD1. V trimming: 6 bases; J trimming: 0 bases; junction bases outside the gene matches: 7. Looked up from germline, CDR1 is SGHVS and CDR2 is FQNEAQ. The CDR3 consists of 15 residues. As DNA, the CDR3 is TGTGCCAGCAGAGGAGAGACAGGGTTGAACACTGAAGCTTTCTTT. Translation: CASRGETGLNTEAFF. The full variable domain, with the rest looked up from reference TRBV7-8 and TRBJ1-1, is GAGVSQSPRYKVAKRGQDVALRCDPISGHVSLFWYQQALGQGPEFLTYFQNEAQLDKSGLPSDRFFAERPEGSVSTLKIQRTQQEDSAVYLCASRGETGLNTEAFFGQGTRLTVV.

The rearrangement links TRBV7-6 to TRBJ2-7; D is possibly TRBD2 (5 bases). Germline loops: CDR1 SGHVS, CDR2 FNYEAQ. V was pared by 1 base and J by 7 bases, with 11 bases between. The CDR3 contains 13 residues. CDR3 residues: CASSLGNPGEQYF. The CDR3 DNA reads TGTGCCAGCAGCTTAGGCAACCCGGGGGAGCAGTACTTC.

On this clone itself: The same CDR3 arises from other DNA sequences in this sample as well. The chain is built from TRBV29-1 and TRBJ2-7; D tentatively reads TRBD1 or TRBD2 (5 bases each). The CDR3 has 13 amino acids. Germline V gives CDR1 SQVTM, CDR2 ANQGSEA. V was cut by 2 bases and J by 1 base, with 9 bases left in between. The DNA of the CDR3 is TGCAGCGTTGAACAGGGAGATTCCTACGAGCAGTACTTC. Residues: CSVEQGDSYEQYF.

This chain links TRBV10-1 with TRBJ1-1; D might be TRBD1 (5 bases). The CDR3 spans 13 residues. Trimming removed 5 bases from V and 7 bases from J, with 14 bases in between. The germline V gene encodes CDR1 WNHNN and CDR2 SYGVQD (reference sequence). In DNA form, the CDR3 reads TGCGCCAGCAGTAGTGGGTACAGGAATGAAGCTTTCTTT. Residues: CASSSGYRNEAFF.

This clone was detected only once. The chain combines TRBV29-1 with TRBJ2-2; D is undetermined. Deletions cut 5 bases from V and 2 bases from J, with 18 bases between. This CDR3 contains 16 residues. The germline V gene has CDR1 SQVTM and CDR2 ANQGSEA. The CDR3 nucleotides read TGCAGCGTTCTATCGTCCGGGCCGAGCAACACCGGGGAGCTGTTTTTT. Translation: CSVLSSGPSNTGELFF.

The chain is built from TRBV4-2 and TRBJ2-1, with D perhaps assigned TRBD1 or TRBD2 (5 bases each). The CDR3 has 15 residues. V lost 1 base, J lost 6 bases, and 13 bases lay in between. Germline values: CDR1 LGHNA, CDR2 YNFKEQ. In DNA, the CDR3 is TGTGCCAGCAGCCAAGGGGGGACCCTAATCAATGAGCAGTTCTTC. Amino acid sequence: CASSQGGTLINEQFF.

The rearrangement joins TRBV4-3 to TRBJ2-3, with 9 bases lining up with TRBD2. This CDR3 region has 17 residues. Trimming took 2 bases from V and 6 from J; bases not matched to a gene: 12. Germline V lookup: CDR1 LGHNA, CDR2 YSLEER. CDR3 bases: TGCGCCAGCAGCCAACAGCTCCCGGGACTAGCACCTGATACGCAGTATTTT. Translation gives CASSQQLPGLAPDTQYF.

The CDR3 reads CASGDRYEQYF. The CDR3 region has the DNA TGTGCCAGCGGGGACCGATACGAGCAGTACTTC. The chain carries TRBV25-1 and TRBJ2-7, with D perhaps given as TRBD1 or TRBD2 (5 bases each). Germline CDR1 reads MGHDK; CDR2 reads SYGVNS. V was pared by 8 bases and J by 4 bases, with 9 bases between. This CDR3 has 11 amino acids.

Points on this clone: This sample also contains other DNA sequences that code for the same CDR3. The chain has TRBV19 and TRBJ2-7; D gene unclear. V lost 1 base and J lost 0, with 7 bases in between. The CDR3 sequence is 14 residues long. Germline V gene sequence: CDR1 LNHDA, CDR2 SQIVND (reference sequence). The CDR3 coding sequence is TGTGCCAGTAGTATAGGGGGAAGCTCCTACGAGCAGTACTTC. It encodes CASSIGGSSYEQYF.

This clone has a single count. The chain links TRBV5-6 to TRBJ2-3, with D possibly being TRBD1 or TRBD2 (6 bases each). Trimming left V 4 bases short and J 1 base short, with 16 bases between. Per germline, CDR1 SGHDT and CDR2 YYEEEE. The CDR3 totals 16 residues. The CDR3 DNA is TGTGCCAGCAGCGATCCTCCAGGGGAGGGCACAGATACGCAGTATTTT. It encodes CASSDPPGEGTDTQYF.